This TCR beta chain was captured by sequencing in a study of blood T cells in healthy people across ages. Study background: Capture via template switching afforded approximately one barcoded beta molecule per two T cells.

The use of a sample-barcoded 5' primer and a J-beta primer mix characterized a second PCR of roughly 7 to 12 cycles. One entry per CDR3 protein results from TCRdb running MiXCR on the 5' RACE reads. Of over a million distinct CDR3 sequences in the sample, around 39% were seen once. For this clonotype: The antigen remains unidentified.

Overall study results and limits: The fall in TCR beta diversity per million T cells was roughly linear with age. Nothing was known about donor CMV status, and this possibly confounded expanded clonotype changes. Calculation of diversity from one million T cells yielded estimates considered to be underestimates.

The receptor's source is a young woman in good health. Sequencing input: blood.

For the CDR3, the DNA is TGTGCCAGCAGCGTAGGTCGACTAGCGGGGAAGGGAGGGAATGAGCAGTTCTTC. Its translation: CASSVGRLAGKGGNEQFF. The rearrangement joins TRBV9 to TRBJ2-1, with 11 bases aligning to TRBD2. The V segment lost 0 bases and the J segment 7 bases; nucleotides outside the gene matches: 12. Germline CDR1 SGDLS, CDR2 YYNGEE. The CDR3 totals 18 residues.